These T cell receptor beta chains were read from a single sample in a study of shared T cell receptors in the human thymus. TCRdb's copy holds only in-frame clones and misses some; the assay was immunoSEQ multiplex PCR. Of roughly 550,000 clones listed, about 84% are singletons. In addition, the sample was reused for a study of human thymus T cells.

Sequenced material: thymocytes. Receptors were obtained from a boy younger than two with a congenital heart defect. Both conserved end residues are part of each CDR3. Each record gives: V gene, clone size, D gene, J gene, CDR3 protein, CDR3 DNA. A D gene is named only where the DNA matches it firmly. Rows give clone size only sometimes, using once, few, many, or a class for an expanded clone.

TRBV4-3	-	-	TRBJ2-1	CASSQDSGDNEQFF	TGCGCCAGCAGCCAAGATTCGGGGGACAATGAGCAGTTCTTC
TRBV10-3	-	TRBD2	TRBJ2-1	CAISLGGRGDEQFF	TGTGCCATCAGTTTGGGCGGGAGAGGGGATGAGCAGTTCTTC
TRBV14	-	TRBD1	TRBJ1-4	CASSHAGQGSEKLFF	TGTGCCAGCAGCCATGCGGGACAGGGCAGTGAAAAACTGTTTTTT
TRBV27	-	TRBD2	TRBJ2-1	CASSRFLNPRTSGTNEQFF	TGTGCCAGCAGTAGATTTCTAAACCCAAGGACTAGCGGGACAAATGAGCAGTTCTTC
TRBV6-1	once	-	TRBJ2-2	CASSETAGGELFF	TGTGCCAGCAGTGAAACAGCCGGCGGGGAGCTGTTTTTT
TRBV19	-	TRBD2	TRBJ2-2	CASKDSGLADTGELFF	TGTGCCAGTAAAGACTCGGGACTAGCGGACACCGGGGAGCTGTTTTTT
TRBV19	few	-	TRBJ2-3	CASSLPGKTSTDTQYF	TGTGCCAGTAGTCTGCCCGGTAAGACTAGCACAGATACGCAGTATTTT
TRBV27	-	TRBD2	TRBJ2-3	CASSPRTSGSATDTQYF	TGTGCCAGCAGTCCCAGGACTAGCGGGAGTGCGACAGATACGCAGTATTTT
TRBV5-1	-	TRBD1	TRBJ2-7	CASSLGDRESYEQYF	TGCGCCAGCAGCTTAGGGGACAGGGAGTCCTACGAGCAGTACTTC
TRBV19	few	-	TRBJ2-3	CASNNAAGADTQYF	TGTGCCAGTAATAACGCCGCCGGGGCAGATACGCAGTATTTT
TRBV10-3	-	-	TRBJ1-1	CATDGGAGTEAFF	TGTGCCACTGACGGCGGGGCGGGCACTGAAGCTTTCTTT
TRBV2	-	-	TRBJ2-3	CARGPIRPGTDTQYF	TGTGCCAGGGGGCCGATACGCCCTGGGACAGATACGCAGTATTTT
TRBV6-4	-	-	TRBJ1-2	CASSDSTGDGYTF	TGTGCCAGCAGTGACTCGACAGGTGATGGCTACACCTTC
TRBV10-1	-	TRBD2	TRBJ2-1	CASSGGGGRPGEQFF	TGCGCCAGCAGTGGTGGGGGCGGGAGGCCTGGGGAGCAGTTCTTC
TRBV15	-	TRBD2	TRBJ2-1	CATSRVSSVGLALFTVF	TGTGCCACCAGCAGAGTCTCTTCGGTGGGACTAGCACTTTTCACGGTCTTC
TRBV5-1	-	TRBD1	TRBJ2-7	CASSSGQLSYEQYF	TGCGCCAGCAGCTCGGGACAGCTCAGCTACGAGCAGTACTTC
TRBV25-1	-	-	TRBJ2-5	CASSRSGRQTQYF	TGTGCCAGCAGCAGAAGCGGAAGGCAGACCCAGTACTTC
TRBV2	-	-	TRBJ2-4	CASRGRGALAKNIQYF	TGTGCCAGCAGGGGGAGAGGCGCACTAGCCAAAAACATTCAGTACTTC
TRBV11-2	-	TRBD2	TRBJ2-3	CASSQTTSGAGTDTQYF	TGTGCCAGCAGCCAAACGACTAGCGGAGCCGGCACAGATACGCAGTATTTT
TRBV27	-	TRBD2	TRBJ2-7	CASSPGGGGTYYEQYF	TGTGCCAGCAGCCCCGGGGGGGGCGGGACCTACTACGAGCAGTACTTC
TRBV5-6	-	-	TRBJ2-1	CASSLGRDEQFF	TGTGCCAGCAGCTTGGGACGGGATGAGCAGTTCTTC
TRBV7-2	-	TRBD2	TRBJ2-5	CASSPPGGGEETQYF	TGTGCCAGCAGCCCACCGGGGGGAGGGGAAGAGACCCAGTACTTC
TRBV7-3	-	-	TRBJ2-3	CASSLIRREEGTDTQYF	TGTGCCAGCAGCTTAATTCGGCGGGAAGAAGGAACAGATACGCAGTATTTT
TRBV7-8	-	-	TRBJ2-2	CASSFTGETGELFF	TGTGCCAGCAGCTTTACGGGAGAAACCGGGGAGCTGTTTTTT
TRBV29-1	-	-	TRBJ2-7	CSVGPGLYEQYF	TGCAGCGTTGGCCCAGGGCTGTACGAGCAGTACTTC
TRBV13	once	TRBD2	TRBJ2-3	CASSRKTSGTDTQYF	TGTGCCAGCAGCCGAAAGACTAGCGGCACAGATACGCAGTATTTT
TRBV6-5	-	-	TRBJ2-7	CASSYSSGRYEQYF	TGTGCCAGCAGTTACTCGTCTGGGAGGTACGAGCAGTACTTC
TRBV10-1	-	-	TRBJ2-7	CASSPGETHPNEQYF	TGCGCCAGCTCCCCGGGGGAGACACATCCCAACGAGCAGTACTTC
TRBV4-2	-	TRBD1	TRBJ1-1	CASSPRNSGTDNTEAFF	TGTGCCAGCAGCCCAAGGAATTCCGGGACAGACAACACTGAAGCTTTCTTT
TRBV30	few	TRBD2	TRBJ2-3	CACRFSGRGDTQYF	TGTGCCTGTCGATTTAGCGGGAGGGGTGACACGCAGTATTTT
TRBV10-3	-	-	TRBJ2-2	CAISGPVGASTGELFF	TGTGCCATCAGTGGGCCCGTGGGGGCGAGCACCGGGGAGCTGTTTTTT
TRBV6-5	-	TRBD1	TRBJ1-1	CASSSQDRETEAFF	TGTGCCAGCAGTTCCCAGGACAGGGAGACTGAAGCTTTCTTT
TRBV5-4	-	-	TRBJ2-1	CASSLALIASNNEQFF	TGTGCCAGCAGCTTGGCCTTAATAGCGAGCAACAATGAGCAGTTCTTC
TRBV7-2	-	TRBD1	TRBJ2-7	CASSLAGDRVGYEQYF	TGTGCCAGCAGCTTAGCGGGCGACAGGGTGGGGTACGAGCAGTACTTC
TRBV14	-	TRBD2	TRBJ2-1	CASSRGTSGRAYNEQFF	TGTGCCAGCAGCCGAGGCACTAGCGGGAGGGCTTACAATGAGCAGTTCTTC
TRBV11-2	-	TRBD2	TRBJ2-7	CASSPRGREGSYEQYF	TGTGCCAGCAGCCCCCGGGGGCGGGAGGGATCCTACGAGCAGTACTTC
TRBV7-4	-	TRBD2	TRBJ2-5	CASSLGLAGATIETQYF	TGTGCCAGCAGCTTAGGTCTAGCGGGAGCCACAATAGAGACCCAGTACTTC
TRBV6-5	-	TRBD2	TRBJ2-1	CASSYSTSGPNEQFF	TGTGCCAGCAGTTACTCGACTAGCGGTCCCAATGAGCAGTTCTTC
TRBV27	-	-	TRBJ2-7	CASSGNPRGVEQYF	TGTGCCAGCAGTGGAAATCCCCGAGGTGTCGAGCAGTACTTC
TRBV4-3	-	-	TRBJ1-2	CASSQEGSIYGYTF	TGCGCCAGCAGCCAAGAGGGCAGCATCTATGGCTACACCTTC
TRBV18	-	-	TRBJ2-5	CASSPGSAGETQYF	TGTGCCAGCTCACCAGGGAGCGCGGGTGAGACCCAGTACTTC
TRBV30	-	-	TRBJ2-7	CAWSTPRRAYEQYF	TGTGCCTGGAGTACCCCCAGACGGGCCTACGAGCAGTACTTC
TRBV6-1	-	-	TRBJ1-2	CASSEARQGSGYTF	TGTGCCAGCAGTGAAGCGAGGCAGGGTAGTGGCTACACCTTC
TRBV27	-	TRBD1	TRBJ1-1	CASSPDRGNTEAFF	TGTGCCAGCAGTCCTGACAGGGGAAACACTGAAGCTTTCTTT
TRBV4-3	-	-	TRBJ2-3	CASSQDGQITDTQYF	TGCGCCAGCAGCCAAGATGGACAGATCACAGATACGCAGTATTTT
TRBV25-1	-	-	TRBJ2-7	CASSPRGILYEQYF	TGTGCCAGCAGTCCCAGGGGAATCCTCTACGAGCAGTACTTC
TRBV4-2	-	TRBD2	TRBJ2-1	CASSQEGTRVYNEQFF	TGTGCCAGCAGCCAAGAGGGGACTAGGGTCTACAATGAGCAGTTCTTC
TRBV5-1	-	TRBD2	TRBJ2-1	CASSSSSGTYNEQFF	TGCGCCAGCAGCAGTTCTAGCGGGACATACAATGAGCAGTTCTTC
TRBV4-1	-	-	TRBJ2-7	CASSQDYPMGQGDPYEQYF	TGCGCCAGCAGCCAAGATTACCCTATGGGGCAGGGTGACCCCTACGAGCAGTACTTC
TRBV12-5	-	TRBD1	TRBJ1-1	CASALGRGQGNTEAFF	TGTGCTAGTGCCCTAGGCCGGGGACAGGGGAACACTGAAGCTTTCTTT
TRBV29-1	-	-	TRBJ1-1	CSVEPREGHGNTEAFF	TGCAGCGTTGAACCACGCGAGGGACATGGAAACACTGAAGCTTTCTTT
TRBV5-6	few	TRBD1	TRBJ1-2	CASSLGQGLIGYTF	TGTGCCAGCAGCTTGGGACAGGGTTTGATAGGCTACACCTTC
TRBV19	once	-	TRBJ2-1	CASQMRNRDNEQFF	TGTGCCAGCCAAATGAGGAACAGGGACAATGAGCAGTTCTTC
TRBV11-2	-	-	TRBJ1-5	CASSLRPLPGDSNQPQHF	TGTGCCAGCAGCTTACGCCCCCTCCCAGGGGATAGCAATCAGCCCCAGCATTTT